A selection of T cell receptor beta chains follows, all from one sample in a study of regulatory T cells in long-lasting Graves disease. TCRdb called the multiplex PCR reads again in MiXCR, with one record for every CDR3 protein. The sample has a few hundred thousand distinct CDR3 sequences, 16% seen once. This sample also belongs to another study, concerning T cells in Graves' hyperthyroidism and ophthalmopathy.

The specimen was peripheral blood mononuclear cells (PBMCs), collected at new diagnosis, from a patient treated with antithyroid drugs. Receptors were obtained from a woman younger than 30 with Graves disease. CDR3s include the opening cysteine and the closing phenylalanine or tryptophan. A D gene is named only where the DNA matches it firmly. For some rows the clone size is stated as once, few or many, or as a class when expanded; others skip it.

size: -; J: TRBJ2-7; D: -; V: TRBV14; length: 13; CDR3: CASSRGYSYEQYF; DNA: TGTGCCAGCAGCCGGGGATACTCCTACGAGCAGTACTTC
size: -; J: TRBJ2-2; D: -; V: TRBV14; length: 16; CDR3: CASSQDRPGLPGELFF; DNA: TGTGCCAGCAGCCAAGATCGGCCAGGGTTACCCGGGGAGCTGTTTTTT
size: -; J: TRBJ2-1; D: -; V: TRBV5-1; length: 13; CDR3: CASSLVALGTMVF; DNA: -
size: -; J: TRBJ2-2; D: TRBD2; V: TRBV4-1; length: 21; CDR3: CASSHPSPPGTRGRGTGELFF; DNA: TGCGCCAGCAGCCACCCATCCCCCCCGGGGACCCGCGGGAGAGGCACCGGGGAGCTGTTTTTT
size: few; J: TRBJ2-7; D: TRBD2; V: TRBV19; length: 14; CDR3: CASSISGGDSEQYF; DNA: TGTGCCAGTAGTATTAGCGGGGGCGATTCCGAGCAGTACTTC
size: few; J: TRBJ1-6; D: -; V: TRBV20-1; length: 13; CDR3: CSARDTADSPLHF; DNA: TGCAGTGCTAGAGATACCGCGGATTCACCCCTCCACTTT
size: -; J: TRBJ2-2; D: -; V: TRBV4-1; length: 15; CDR3: CASSHRVRAPGELFF; DNA: TGCGCCAGCAGCCACCGGGTTAGAGCCCCCGGGGAGCTGTTTTTT
size: -; J: TRBJ1-3; D: -; V: TRBV28; length: 17; CDR3: CASSLTQGQPGGNTIYF; DNA: TGTGCCAGCAGTTTAACCCAGGGACAACCTGGTGGAAACACCATATATTTT
size: few; J: TRBJ2-3; D: -; V: TRBV9; length: 13; CDR3: CASTPDGTDTQYF; DNA: TGTGCCAGCACCCCGGATGGCACAGATACGCAGTATTTT
size: few; J: TRBJ2-1; D: TRBD1; V: TRBV6-2/TRBV6-3; length: 14; CDR3: CASPLDRGFNEQFF; DNA: TGTGCCAGCCCCCTGGACAGGGGTTTCAATGAGCAGTTCTTC
size: -; J: TRBJ2-3; D: TRBD2; V: TRBV6-2/TRBV6-3; length: 22; CDR3: CASSYRSGTSGRSRSTADTQYF; DNA: TGTGCCAGCAGTTACCGATCCGGGACTAGCGGGAGATCACGATCAACCGCAGATACGCAGTATTTT
size: -; J: TRBJ2-1; D: -; V: TRBV4-1; length: 13; CDR3: CASSQSEWNEQFF; DNA: TGCGCCAGCAGCCAGAGTGAGTGGAATGAGCAGTTCTTC
size: few; J: TRBJ1-2; D: -; V: TRBV7-8; length: 16; CDR3: CASSPVREPFGYGYTF; DNA: TGTGCCAGCAGCCCCGTGAGGGAACCCTTTGGCTATGGCTACACCTTC
size: many; J: TRBJ2-5; D: -; V: TRBV5-5; length: 16; CDR3: CASSFSLGTSQETQYF; DNA: TGTGCCAGCAGCTTTAGTTTGGGAACGTCCCAAGAGACCCAGTACTTC